Listed below are T cell receptor beta chains from one sample, sequenced in a study of shared T cell receptors in the human thymus. The repertoire was sequenced with immunoSEQ multiplex PCR; TCRdb's copy has only in-frame clones and lacks some. The sample lists over 450,000 clones, approximately 80% seen once, with around 0.012% in the top ten. In addition, the sample was reused for a study of human thymus T cells.

The sequenced sample consisted of thymocytes. The source is a boy younger than two with a congenital heart defect. Each CDR3 is given with its conserved first and last residue. Fields, in order: clone size, V gene, D gene, J gene, CDR3 protein, CDR3 DNA. D genes are given only for firm matches. Size values are once, few and many counts, or a class for expanded clones, and some rows have none.

abundance: few; v_gene: TRBV28; d_gene: .; j_gene: TRBJ1-4; CDR3aa: CASRQRGIGHEKLFF; CDR3nt: TGTGCCAGCAGACAAAGGGGGATAGGCCATGAAAAACTGTTTTTT
abundance: .; v_gene: TRBV4-3; d_gene: TRBD2; j_gene: TRBJ2-1; CDR3aa: CASSQDLVGRTYNEQFF; CDR3nt: TGCGCCAGCAGCCAAGACTTGGTCGGGAGGACCTACAATGAGCAGTTCTTC
abundance: once; v_gene: TRBV11-1; d_gene: TRBD2; j_gene: TRBJ2-5; CDR3aa: CASSLGRLAGDGEYF; CDR3nt: TGTGCCAGCAGCTTAGGCCGCCTAGCGGGAGATGGGGAGTACTTC
abundance: .; v_gene: TRBV7-9; d_gene: TRBD2; j_gene: TRBJ2-1; CDR3aa: CASSLGASGESSYNEQFF; CDR3nt: TGTGCCAGCAGCTTAGGTGCCAGCGGGGAATCCTCCTACAATGAGCAGTTCTTC
abundance: .; v_gene: TRBV5-4; d_gene: TRBD2; j_gene: TRBJ2-7; CDR3aa: CASSLASGTSYEQYF; CDR3nt: TGTGCCAGCAGCTTGGCTAGCGGGACCTCCTACGAGCAGTACTTC
abundance: few; v_gene: TRBV5-1; d_gene: .; j_gene: TRBJ2-3; CDR3aa: CASTFGGSSTDTQYF; CDR3nt: TGCGCCAGCACCTTCGGAGGATCTAGCACAGATACGCAGTATTTT
abundance: .; v_gene: TRBV30; d_gene: .; j_gene: TRBJ1-1; CDR3aa: CAWKGGLNTEAFF; CDR3nt: TGTGCCTGGAAGGGGGGGCTTAACACTGAAGCTTTCTTT
abundance: .; v_gene: TRBV25-1; d_gene: TRBD1; j_gene: TRBJ2-3; CDR3aa: CASLQTGGTDTQYF; CDR3nt: TGTGCCAGCTTACAAACAGGGGGAACAGATACGCAGTATTTT
abundance: .; v_gene: TRBV10-3; d_gene: TRBD1; j_gene: TRBJ1-5; CDR3aa: CAISESPPRDRGRNQPQHF; CDR3nt: TGTGCCATCAGTGAGTCACCTCCCCGGGACAGGGGGAGGAATCAGCCCCAGCATTTT
abundance: .; v_gene: TRBV5-4; d_gene: .; j_gene: TRBJ1-1; CDR3aa: CASSRPGEDTEAFF; CDR3nt: TGTGCCAGCTCTCGGCCGGGGGAGGACACTGAAGCTTTCTTT
abundance: few; v_gene: TRBV19; d_gene: .; j_gene: TRBJ1-3; CDR3aa: CASRIPGQRNTIYF; CDR3nt: TGTGCCAGTAGGATTCCAGGTCAGAGAAACACCATATATTTT
abundance: .; v_gene: TRBV21-1; d_gene: .; j_gene: TRBJ2-5; CDR3aa: CASSKKQRQETQYF; CDR3nt: TGTGCCAGCAGCAAAAAGCAACGCCAAGAGACCCAGTACTTC
abundance: .; v_gene: TRBV5-1; d_gene: .; j_gene: TRBJ1-2; CDR3aa: CASSSGTSKNYGYTF; CDR3nt: TGCGCCAGCAGCTCAGGGACATCGAAGAACTATGGCTACACCTTC
abundance: few; v_gene: TRBV10-3; d_gene: .; j_gene: TRBJ1-5; CDR3aa: CAISEDCKRGRDQPQHF; CDR3nt: TGTGCCATCAGTGAGGATTGCAAAAGGGGGAGGGATCAGCCCCAGCATTTT
abundance: .; v_gene: TRBV5-4; d_gene: TRBD2; j_gene: TRBJ2-7; CDR3aa: CASSLAGGGLAAHEQYF; CDR3nt: TGTGCCAGCAGCTTAGCGGGGGGCGGTCTAGCGGCCCACGAGCAGTACTTC
abundance: .; v_gene: TRBV27; d_gene: TRBD2; j_gene: TRBJ2-7; CDR3aa: CASSRLAGEYEQYF; CDR3nt: TGTGCCAGCAGCAGACTAGCGGGAGAGTACGAGCAGTACTTC
abundance: few; v_gene: TRBV28; d_gene: .; j_gene: TRBJ2-7; CDR3aa: CASSTLTRHEQYF; CDR3nt: TGTGCCAGCAGTACACTCACTAGGCACGAGCAGTACTTC
abundance: .; v_gene: TRBV4-1; d_gene: .; j_gene: TRBJ2-2; CDR3aa: CASSHRVSSGELFF; CDR3nt: TGCGCCAGCAGCCACAGGGTATCGTCCGGGGAGCTGTTTTTT
abundance: .; v_gene: TRBV30; d_gene: TRBD2; j_gene: TRBJ2-1; CDR3aa: CAWVPKGEGEQFF; CDR3nt: TGTGCCTGGGTCCCGAAAGGGGAGGGTGAGCAGTTCTTC
abundance: few; v_gene: TRBV9; d_gene: .; j_gene: TRBJ1-4; CDR3aa: CASSVAGSLNEKLFF; CDR3nt: TGTGCCAGCAGCGTAGCGGGGAGCCTTAATGAAAAACTGTTTTTT
abundance: .; v_gene: TRBV4-2; d_gene: TRBD2; j_gene: TRBJ2-3; CDR3aa: CASSPGTRVPISTDTQYF; CDR3nt: TGTGCCAGCAGCCCCGGGACTAGAGTACCCATAAGCACAGATACGCAGTATTTT
abundance: .; v_gene: TRBV11-2; d_gene: .; j_gene: TRBJ2-3; CDR3aa: CASSLVPPGVNTQYF; CDR3nt: TGTGCCAGCAGCTTAGTCCCCCCAGGGGTGAATACGCAGTATTTT
abundance: .; v_gene: TRBV7-3; d_gene: .; j_gene: TRBJ2-5; CDR3aa: CASSLIGAEQETQYF; CDR3nt: TGTGCCAGCAGCCTCATCGGAGCAGAACAAGAGACCCAGTACTTC
abundance: .; v_gene: TRBV7-7; d_gene: .; j_gene: TRBJ1-2; CDR3aa: CASSLKGSGGGGYTF; CDR3nt: TGTGCCAGCAGCTTAAAAGGGTCGGGGGGTGGAGGCTACACCTTC
abundance: .; v_gene: TRBV25-1; d_gene: TRBD1; j_gene: TRBJ2-5; CDR3aa: CASTVRQGAGETQYF; CDR3nt: TGTGCCAGCACCGTCCGACAGGGGGCCGGGGAGACCCAGTACTTC
abundance: .; v_gene: TRBV4-1; d_gene: TRBD1; j_gene: TRBJ1-4; CDR3aa: CASSQDLAEGQGGEKLFF; CDR3nt: TGCGCCAGCAGCCAAGATTTGGCGGAGGGACAGGGAGGAGAAAAACTGTTTTTT
abundance: once; v_gene: TRBV7-9; d_gene: .; j_gene: TRBJ2-5; CDR3aa: CASSLPAPDVQAQYF; CDR3nt: TGTGCCAGCAGCCTTCCGGCACCGGATGTCCAGGCCCAGTACTTC
abundance: .; v_gene: TRBV7-9; d_gene: TRBD1; j_gene: TRBJ1-5; CDR3aa: CASSSDRECNQPQHF; CDR3nt: TGTGCCAGCAGCTCAGACAGGGAATGCAATCAGCCCCAGCATTTT
abundance: once; v_gene: TRBV29-1; d_gene: .; j_gene: TRBJ2-7; CDR3aa: CSVDGPQGGTYEQYF; CDR3nt: TGCAGCGTTGATGGTCCGCAGGGGGGAACCTACGAGCAGTACTTC
abundance: once; v_gene: TRBV28; d_gene: TRBD2; j_gene: TRBJ2-5; CDR3aa: CASSSSSLAGGHQETQYF; CDR3nt: TGTGCCAGCAGTTCCAGCTCTTTAGCGGGAGGCCACCAAGAGACCCAGTACTTC
abundance: once; v_gene: TRBV12-2; d_gene: .; j_gene: TRBJ2-1; CDR3aa: CASRHRGGVNEQFF; CDR3nt: TGTGCAAGTCGCCACCGAGGAGGGGTCAATGAGCAGTTCTTC
abundance: .; v_gene: TRBV12-2; d_gene: .; j_gene: TRBJ2-7; CDR3aa: CASRPPPKLHEQYF; CDR3nt: TGTGCAAGTCGCCCTCCCCCGAAGCTCCATGAGCAGTACTTC
abundance: .; v_gene: TRBV5-4; d_gene: TRBD1; j_gene: TRBJ2-7; CDR3aa: CASSAGQGTYEQYF; CDR3nt: TGTGCCAGCAGCGCCGGACAGGGGACCTACGAGCAGTACTTC
abundance: .; v_gene: TRBV7-3; d_gene: TRBD2; j_gene: TRBJ2-1; CDR3aa: CASSPKSGSSYNEQFF; CDR3nt: TGTGCCAGCAGCCCCAAAAGCGGGAGCTCCTACAATGAGCAGTTCTTC
abundance: .; v_gene: TRBV18; d_gene: .; j_gene: TRBJ1-1; CDR3aa: CASSPPNNVHGGPEAFF; CDR3nt: TGTGCCAGCTCACCACCGAACAACGTGCATGGAGGGCCTGAAGCTTTCTTT
abundance: .; v_gene: TRBV4-3; d_gene: TRBD2; j_gene: TRBJ2-1; CDR3aa: CASSQVSSGILGSYNEQFF; CDR3nt: TGCGCCAGCAGCCAAGTTTCCAGCGGGATTCTTGGCTCCTACAATGAGCAGTTCTTC
abundance: .; v_gene: TRBV19; d_gene: TRBD2; j_gene: TRBJ2-7; CDR3aa: CASRPAGFIVQYF; CDR3nt: TGTGCCAGTAGGCCAGCGGGATTTATTGTGCAGTACTTC
abundance: .; v_gene: TRBV11-2; d_gene: TRBD2; j_gene: TRBJ2-7; CDR3aa: CASSLEGGLAGVTYEQYF; CDR3nt: TGTGCCAGCAGCTTAGAAGGGGGACTAGCGGGAGTAACCTACGAGCAGTACTTC